A selection of T cell receptor beta chains follows, all from one sample in a study of OX40 agonist ivuxolimab in advanced cancers. Profiled with immunoSEQ multiplex PCR; TCRdb holds only in-frame clones, not every one. Of approximately 110,000 clones detected, 85% to 95% appear once; the ten largest clones hold 0.8% to 1%. The specimen comprised CD4+ or CD8+ T cells sorted from blood, sampled in a trial of the OX40 agonist ivuxolimab. All receptors derive from an adult with an advanced solid tumor such as melanoma, head and neck, liver or kidney cancer. CDR3s include the opening cysteine and the closing phenylalanine or tryptophan. A D gene is named only where the DNA matches it firmly. A clone size is listed for some rows: how often the clone was seen (once, few, many), or a class if it is expanded.

j_gene | abundance | d_gene | len | v_gene | CDR3nt | CDR3aa
TRBJ2-7 | - | - | 15 | TRBV5-1 | TGCGCCAGCAGCTTGAGAGGGTCCAGCTCCTACGAGCAGTACTTC | CASSLRGSSSYEQYF
TRBJ1-5 | - | - | 18 | TRBV6-1 | TGTGCCAGCAGTGAAGCGCGGGCAGAGTTTTATAGCAATCAGCCCCAGCATTTT | CASSEARAEFYSNQPQHF
TRBJ1-6 | - | - | 15 | TRBV19 | TGTGCCAGTAGTATAGCCGGCTCGGGGAATTCACCCCTCCACTTT | CASSIAGSGNSPLHF
TRBJ2-7 | - | TRBD2 | 15 | TRBV7-2 | TGTGCCAGCAGTCCTAAGGCGGGAGTTGGCTACGAGCAGTACTTC | CASSPKAGVGYEQYF
TRBJ2-7 | - | - | 16 | TRBV15 | TGTGCCACCAGGGCAGGGTCAAGGGGGATTTCCTACGAGCAGTACTTC | CATRAGSRGISYEQYF
TRBJ2-1 | - | - | 14 | TRBV5-4 | TGTGCCAGCAGCACGTTTAGCTCCTACAATGAGCAGTTCTTC | CASSTFSSYNEQFF
TRBJ2-3 | - | - | 14 | TRBV4-1 | TGCGCCAGCAGCCAAGAGACTAGCACAGATACGCAGTATTTT | CASSQETSTDTQYF
TRBJ2-1 | once | - | 14 | TRBV10-3 | TGTGCCATCAGACTAGCCGATAATCACAATGAGCAGTTCTTC | CAIRLADNHNEQFF
TRBJ1-1 | - | TRBD1 | 14 | TRBV11-3 | TGTGCCAGCTCCAGGGGGTTTGGGGACACTGAAGCTTTCTTT | CASSRGFGDTEAFF
TRBJ2-2 | - | - | 16 | TRBV5-6 | TGTGCCAGCAGCGTTGACGGGTCCGCGAACACCGGGGAGCTGTTTTTT | CASSVDGSANTGELFF
TRBJ2-7 | - | TRBD1 | 14 | TRBV18 | TGTGCCAGCTCACCAGGACAGGAGGACTACGAGCAGTACTTC | CASSPGQEDYEQYF
TRBJ1-1 | - | - | 14 | TRBV19 | TGTGCCAGTAGTATAGATAGCAGGTACACTGAAGCTTTCTTT | CASSIDSRYTEAFF
TRBJ2-7 | - | - | 17 | TRBV4-1 | TGCGCCAGCAGCCAAGGAAGTTATCAGAGAAGAACCTACGAGCAGTACTTC | CASSQGSYQRRTYEQYF
TRBJ2-7 | - | TRBD2 | 16 | TRBV4-3 | TGCGCCAGCAGCCAAGATAGGGGCGGGAGGCCGGGCGAGCAGTACTTC | CASSQDRGGRPGEQYF
TRBJ1-3 | - | - | 15 | TRBV5-1 | TGCGCCAGCAGCCCCGTGGACGGGACTGGAAACACCATATATTTT | CASSPVDGTGNTIYF
TRBJ2-1 | - | - | 17 | TRBV11-2 | TGTGCCAGCAGCTTAGCCCCAGGGGAGGCTTCCTACAATGAGCAGTTCTTC | CASSLAPGEASYNEQFF
TRBJ2-7 | - | TRBD2 | 16 | TRBV6-5 | TGTGCCAGCAGTTTGACCTGGCTAGCGGTAAGGGACGAGCAGTACTTC | CASSLTWLAVRDEQYF
TRBJ1-4 | - | - | 12 | TRBV15 | TGTGCCACCAGACAGGGAAATGAAAAACTGTTTTTT | CATRQGNEKLFF
TRBJ2-3 | - | - | 17 | TRBV2 | TGTGCCAGCAGGGGTTTTCGTATCCGAAAAGGGCAAGATACGCAGTATTTT | CASRGFRIRKGQDTQYF
TRBJ2-3 | - | TRBD2 | 15 | TRBV12-5 | TGTGCTAGTGGTTTGTTGCTAGCGGGAGTAGATACGCAGTATTTT | CASGLLLAGVDTQYF
TRBJ2-4 | - | - | 14 | TRBV4-1 | TGCGCCAGCAGCCTTTCACTAGCCAAAAACATTCAGTACTTC | CASSLSLAKNIQYF
TRBJ2-5 | - | - | 12 | TRBV2 | TGTGCCAGCAGCGTCTTACAAGAGACCCAGTACTTC | CASSVLQETQYF
TRBJ2-1 | - | TRBD2 | 11 | TRBV5-6 | TGTGCCAGCGCAAACAGCGGGGTACAGTTCTTC | CASANSGVQFF
TRBJ2-7 | - | TRBD1 | 14 | TRBV13 | TGTGCCAGCAGCTTTTCAGGGGGTAGGGTCGAGCAGTACTTC | CASSFSGGRVEQYF
TRBJ2-7 | - | TRBD2 | 15 | TRBV5-1 | TGCGCCAGCAGCTTGGTCGGGAGGGCCAACTACGAGCAGTACTTC | CASSLVGRANYEQYF
TRBJ2-1 | - | - | 14 | TRBV9 | TGTGCCAGCAGCCCCGGGGGTCTCTACAATGAGCAGTTCTTC | CASSPGGLYNEQFF
TRBJ2-7 | - | - | 17 | TRBV4-1 | TGCGCCAGCAGCCAATCGCCGCAGCGCTGGAGCTCCTACGAGCAGTACTTC | CASSQSPQRWSSYEQYF
TRBJ2-2 | - | - | 15 | TRBV7-2 | TGTGCCAGCAGCTTAGTGATAGGGAACACCGGGGAGCTGTTTTTT | CASSLVIGNTGELFF
TRBJ1-2 | - | - | 14 | TRBV6-1 | TGTGCCAGCAGTGAAGGGGGGCCCAGGGATGGCTACACCTTC | CASSEGGPRDGYTF
TRBJ2-7 | few | - | 14 | TRBV28 | TGTGCCAGCATTAGCGGAGGGTACTCCTACGAGCAGTACTTC | CASISGGYSYEQYF
TRBJ1-5 | - | TRBD1 | 14 | TRBV2 | TGTGCCAGCAGTGCGGGACAGATTCATCAGCCCCAGCATTTT | CASSAGQIHQPQHF
TRBJ2-7 | - | TRBD1 | 14 | TRBV27 | TGTGCCAGCAGTTCCCGGACAGGGATTTACGAGCAGTACTTC | CASSSRTGIYEQYF
TRBJ2-6 | - | - | 17 | TRBV18 | TGTGCCAGCTCACCCATGGAGCAGGGTGCTGGGGCCAACGTCCTGACTTTC | CASSPMEQGAGANVLTF
TRBJ2-7 | - | TRBD2 | 16 | TRBV2 | TGTGCCAGCAGTGAAGTGGGTAGCGGGAAGGGTAGCGAGCAGTACTTC | CASSEVGSGKGSEQYF
TRBJ2-2 | - | - | 15 | TRBV7-9 | TGTGCCAGCAGCCCCCGAAGTGGGTCTGCCGGGGAGCTGTTTTTT | CASSPRSGSAGELFF
TRBJ1-1 | - | - | 14 | TRBV6-6 | TGTGCCAGCAGCCCAAACAGGGTCGGCACTGAAGCTTTCTTT | CASSPNRVGTEAFF
TRBJ2-5 | - | TRBD2 | 15 | TRBV5-1 | TGCGCCAGCAGCCCGGGACTAGCGTTCCAAGAGACCCAGTACTTC | CASSPGLAFQETQYF
TRBJ1-5 | - | TRBD1 | 17 | TRBV5-1 | TGCGCCAGCAGCTTGGGGGGGACAGGCTGGGCGGATCAGCCCCAGCATTTT | CASSLGGTGWADQPQHF
TRBJ1-4 | - | TRBD1 | 12 | TRBV30 | TGTGCCTGGAGTGTAGGGGGCCTCCAAACCGTTTTT | CAWSVGGLQTVF
TRBJ1-2 | - | - | 14 | TRBV18 | TGTGCCAGCTCACCAGACAGACAGTTGCGTGGCTACACCTTC | CASSPDRQLRGYTF
TRBJ2-7 | - | TRBD1 | 15 | TRBV5-4 | TGTGCCAGCAGCCAATCCGGGACAGATACTTACGAGCAGTACTTC | CASSQSGTDTYEQYF
TRBJ1-2 | once | - | 14 | TRBV9 | TGTGCCAGCAGCGTAGAGGAAGGGGGGGTCGGCTACACCTTC | CASSVEEGGVGYTF
TRBJ2-7 | - | - | 13 | TRBV7-8 | TGTGCCAGCAGGGCCGCCTTCCCCTACGAGCAGTACTTC | CASRAAFPYEQYF
TRBJ2-3 | - | TRBD1 | 12 | TRBV27 | TGTGCCAGCAGAGACAGGGAAGATACGCAGTATTTT | CASRDREDTQYF
TRBJ2-1 | - | TRBD2 | 16 | TRBV11-3 | TGTGCCAGCAGCTTAGGGAGCGGGAGAGGAAGCAATGAGCAGTTCTTC | CASSLGSGRGSNEQFF
TRBJ2-1 | - | - | 15 | TRBV7-3 | TGTGCCAGCAGCTTATCCGCGGGACCTTACAATGAGCAGTTCTTC | CASSLSAGPYNEQFF
TRBJ1-2 | - | - | 14 | TRBV19 | TGTGCCAGTAGTAGGCAGGGAGATAACTATGGCTACACCTTC | CASSRQGDNYGYTF
TRBJ2-2 | - | - | 16 | TRBV28 | TGTGCCAGCAGTTTTGGGGGGAGTAAGGGGACCGGGGAGCTGTTTTTT | CASSFGGSKGTGELFF
TRBJ2-1 | - | - | 14 | TRBV7-3 | TGTGCCAGCAGCTTGGCGGGAATGGTGAATGAGCAGTTCTTC | CASSLAGMVNEQFF
TRBJ2-7 | - | TRBD2 | 15 | TRBV18 | TGTGCCAGCTCTCGCAGTGGGACTAGTGCCTACGAGCAGTACTTC | CASSRSGTSAYEQYF
TRBJ2-5 | - | - | 16 | TRBV18 | TGTGCCAGCTCACCATTCGACAGCCAAGGGGGGGAGACCCAGTACTTC | CASSPFDSQGGETQYF
TRBJ1-4 | - | - | 14 | TRBV19 | TGTGCCAGTAGTCCGACGGCCCGGGGTGAAAAACTGTTTTTT | CASSPTARGEKLFF
TRBJ1-5 | - | - | 14 | TRBV7-3 | TGTGCCAGCAGCTTAGGGGGCAGGGACCAGCCCCAGCATTTT | CASSLGGRDQPQHF
TRBJ2-1 | few | - | 15 | TRBV4-1 | TGCGCCAGCAGCCCCCGACTAGACTCCTACAATGAGCAGTTCTTC | CASSPRLDSYNEQFF
TRBJ2-6 | - | - | 14 | TRBV2 | TGTGCCAGCAGGGCAACCTCTGGGGCCAACGTCCTGACTTTC | CASRATSGANVLTF
TRBJ2-1 | - | TRBD1 | 16 | TRBV2 | TGTGCCAGCAGTGATAGACAGGGTTTCTCCTACAATGAGCAGTTCTTC | CASSDRQGFSYNEQFF
TRBJ2-3 | once | TRBD2 | 13 | TRBV28 | TGTGCCAGCAGTTTAGCGGGAGTCAATACGCAGTATTTT | CASSLAGVNTQYF
TRBJ2-3 | - | - | 16 | TRBV4-3 | TGCGCCAGCAGCCAAGATCCCGGGGGATACACAGATACGCAGTATTTT | CASSQDPGGYTDTQYF
TRBJ2-3 | - | - | 14 | TRBV4-3 | TGCGCCAGCAGCCAAGATACCACTCTAGATACGCAGTATTTT | CASSQDTTLDTQYF